Included here is one T cell receptor (beta chain) sequence, with context. In its sample, this clone was seen a few times. Its cognate antigen has yet to be identified. Base qualities are missing; no much larger clone stands one base away. Libraries were constructed by the immunoSEQ multiplex PCR assay. TCRdb limited this immuneACCESS table to in-frame rearrangements with V and J called. A share of clones is missing; checked studies link under half to unresolved V genes, and the rest is unexplained. This sample is represented by about 69,000 clones; 88% of them were singletons. Approximately 4.6% of the sample rests with the top ten. These data come from a study of technical replicates of blood from a handful of donors (dated by TCRdb to 2016 to 2017). The CDR1 and CDR2 encoded by the germline V gene are SGHRS and YFSETQ. V has 4 bases trimmed and J has 7 bases trimmed; junction bases matching no gene number 5. The CDR3 has 14 amino acids, counting the end cysteine and phenylalanine. Of the read, only the CDR3 DNA is kept; its 42 bases are in frame from base 1.

The sample taken for sequencing was PBMCs. The rearrangement combines TRBV5-1 with TRBJ1-3, and 10 junction bases match TRBD1. The source of this sequence is a human donor in good health. Some clones in this sample may be carry-over from other donors' samples. This receptor has the CDR3 CASSPGTGENTIYF. The DNA sequence follows: TGCGCCAGCAGCCCTGGGACAGGGGAGAACACCATATATTTT.